Reported below is one TCR beta chain. Its antigen is unidentified. One end of the junction is discordant with germline, which a read error may explain. This sample's RNA came from whole unsorted tissue. Chemotherapy-naive patients with new lung cancer underwent thoracic surgery in China, August–late 2014. This specimen belongs to a study of tumor and adjacent non-tumor tissue in lung cancer. Background on the study: Stage I to III disease affected roughly ten men and 5 women aged about 31 to 85. On average, productive TCRbeta reads reached some 4.4 million per sample.

Study findings and constraints: Higher tumor TCR diversity was associated with shorter survival.

In germline, CDR1 is SGHAT, CDR2 FQNNGV. The CDR3 totals 14 residues. TCRbeta libraries were built with three rounds of nested PCR, modified from ARM-PCR. TCRdb re-analysed the multiplex PCR reads in MiXCR, keeping a single row per CDR3 protein. The sample yields some 99,000 distinct CDR3 sequences, roughly 77% seen once. Sequenced sample: lung tumor tissue. The receptor's source is a woman aged 60-75 years with non-small cell lung cancer. The V gene is TRBV11-2, the J gene TRBJ1-6, with D hard to call. Written as DNA, the CDR3 is TGTGGCAGCAGCTTAGAAGCTAGTAATTCACCCCTCCGCTTT. This encodes CGSSLEASNSPLRF.